What follows are 21 T cell receptor beta chains derived from one specimen sequenced in a study of cytomegalovirus exposure and HLA in healthy donors. Amplification used 60 Vbeta primers and 13 Jbeta primers. Sequenced by immunoSEQ multiplex PCR; TCRdb stores in-frame clones only, minus some. This repertoire shows about 200,000 clones, approximately 78% found once; its top ten account for around 4%. Sample: PBMCs. Receptors were obtained from a male donor in good health and CMV-seronegative.

The chain employs TRBV9 and TRBJ2-1; tentatively, D is TRBD2 (6 bases). V lost 0 bases and J lost 6, with 10 bases in between. CDR1 and CDR2 from the germline V gene are SGDLS and YYNGEE. The CDR3 sequence is 14 residues long. This CDR3 is CASSVVSSGNEQFF. CDR3 nucleotides: TGTGCCAGCAGCGTAGTTAGTAGCGGCAATGAGCAGTTCTTC.

This chain connects TRBV18 to TRBJ2-1, with D possibly TRBD1 on 6 matching bases. Trimming shortened V by 3 bases and J by 3 bases, and 15 bases separated the two germline ends. There are 16 residues in the CDR3. The germline gives CDR1 KGHSH, CDR2 LQKENI. The CDR3 sequence: CASSPWSQGVYNEQFF. The CDR3 nucleotides are TGTGCCAGCTCACCGTGGTCACAGGGTGTCTACAATGAGCAGTTCTTC.

The genes are TRBV9 and TRBJ2-5; 9 nucleotides align to TRBD1. Germline CDR1 is SGDLS and CDR2 is YYNGEE. The V and J ends lost 3 bases and 5 bases, in that order; junction bases with no gene match: 8. The CDR3 length is 15 residues. The CDR3, as DNA: TGTGCCAGCAGCGATACAGGGGGCGCAAAGGAGACCCAGTACTTC. Its translation: CASSDTGGAKETQYF.

The V and J genes are TRBV28 and TRBJ2-1, with TRBD1 identical over 9 bases. V shed 6 bases, J shed 8 bases, and the junction held 5 bases outside the gene matches. This CDR3 contains 13 residues. The germline V gene has CDR1 MDHEN and CDR2 SYDVKM. This chain's CDR3 is CASSSGQGYEQFF. The CDR3 coding sequence is TGTGCCAGCAGCTCGGGACAGGGTTATGAGCAGTTCTTC.

This clone has just a few counts. CDR3 region: CASSSTAVNEKLFF. The CDR3 DNA reads TGTGCCAGCAGCTCGACAGCAGTTAATGAAAAACTGTTTTTT. The chain recombines TRBV5-6 with TRBJ1-4; TRBD1 might be the D (5 bases). The CDR3 extends over 14 amino acids. The ends were cut back, 3 bases at V and 4 bases at J, with 10 bases in the middle. From germline, CDR1 is SGHDT and CDR2 YYEEEE.

CDR3 amino acids: CASSRTREAASPQHF. In DNA form, the CDR3 reads TGTGCCAGCAGTCGAACCAGGGAGGCGGCCTCGCCCCAGCATTTT. J is TRBJ1-5 and V is TRBV6-5; D may be TRBD1 (5 bases). The V end was cut by 5 bases, the J end by 9 bases, with 20 bases between. The germline CDR1 and CDR2 sequences are MNHEY and SVGAGI. CDR3 size: 15 residues.

The chain combines TRBV4-1 with TRBJ1-1, with D maybe TRBD1 (6 bases). V was trimmed by 3 bases and J by 0 bases, leaving 14 bases between them. The CDR3 is 16 amino acids. From germline, CDR1 is MGHRA and CDR2 YSYEKL. The CDR3: CASSQDEQGLNTEAFF. The CDR3 DNA reads as TGCGCCAGCAGCCAGGATGAACAGGGATTGAACACTGAAGCTTTCTTT.

CDR3 sequence: CSASAHEQFF. The CDR3 nucleotides are TGCAGCGCCAGTGCCCATGAGCAGTTCTTC. V and J are TRBV29-1 and TRBJ2-1; D gene uncertain. This CDR3 region has 10 residues. CDR1 is SQVTM and CDR2 is ANQGSEA in the germline V gene. V lost 7 bases and J lost 8, with 9 bases in between.

The chain employs TRBV29-1 and TRBJ2-7, with D possibly matching TRBD1 (6 bases). The CDR3 length is 16 residues. Germline loops: CDR1 SQVTM, CDR2 ANQGSEA. V was pared by 2 bases and J by 2 bases, with 19 bases between. Written as DNA, the CDR3 is TGCAGCGTTGAAATCCCGGACAGATACACCCCCTACGAGCAGTACTTC. Translating it yields CSVEIPDRYTPYEQYF.

The chain carries TRBV7-9 and TRBJ2-5; D not resolved. V lost 6 bases and J lost 1, with 15 bases in between. CDR1 is SEHNR and CDR2 is FQNEAQ in the germline V gene (reference sequence). The CDR3 runs to 15 residues. The CDR3 region has the DNA TGTGCCAGCAGTGAGAGTGGGCAAATCCAAGAGACCCAGTACTTC. Translation: CASSESGQIQETQYF. Full variable domain (rest looked up from reference TRBV7-9 and TRBJ2-5): DTGVSQNPRHKITKRGQNVTFRCDPISEHNRLYWYRQTLGQGPEFLTYFQNEAQLEKSRLLSDRFSAERPKGSFSTLEIQRTEQGDSAMYLCASSESGQIQETQYFGPGTRLLVL.

This rearrangement joins TRBV11-3 to TRBJ1-3; the D gene is possibly TRBD1 (5 bases). V gave up 0 bases and J gave up 0 bases, with 12 bases separating them. Germline values: CDR1 SGHNT, CDR2 YENEEA. There are 17 residues in the CDR3. The CDR3: CASSLDGSGVSGNTIYF. The DNA of the CDR3 is TGTGCCAGCAGCTTAGATGGGTCGGGGGTCTCTGGAAACACCATATATTTT. Supplemented by reference TRBV11-3 and TRBJ1-3, the full variable domain reads EAGVVQSPRYKIIEKKQPVAFWCNPISGHNTLYWYLQNLGQGPELLIRYENEEAVDDSQLPKDRFSAERLKGVDSTLKIQPAELGDSAVYLCASSLDGSGVSGNTIYFGEGSWLTVV.

Remarks on this clone: The identical CDR3 is also encoded by other nucleotide sequences in the sample. The chain joins TRBV28 to TRBJ1-5; possibly TRBD1 for D (5 bases). Germline values: CDR1 MDHEN, CDR2 SYDVKM. The CDR3 has 15 amino acids. V was pared by 5 bases and J by 4 bases, with 15 bases between. DNA for the CDR3: TGTGCCAGCAGTCTTTGGGGGGGTAGTAATCAGCCCCAGCATTTT. Translation gives CASSLWGGSNQPQHF. Filled out from reference TRBV28 and TRBJ1-5, the complete variable domain reads DVKVTQSSRYLVKRTGEKVFLECVQDMDHENMFWYRQDPGLGLRLIYFSYDVKMKEKGDIPEGYSVSREKKERFSLILESASTNQTSMYLCASSLWGGSNQPQHFGDGTRLSIL.

This chain joins TRBV9 and TRBJ2-2; D uncertain. This CDR3 spans 15 amino acids. Trimming removed 3 bases at V and 5 bases at J, with 14 bases between. CDR1 and CDR2 (germline): SGDLS, YYNGEE. The CDR3 here is CASSASTSGTGELFF. The CDR3 DNA is TGTGCCAGCAGCGCGTCCACTTCAGGAACCGGGGAGCTGTTTTTT. Drawing the rest from reference TRBV9 and TRBJ2-2, the complete variable domain is DSGVTQTPKHLITATGQRVTLRCSPRSGDLSVYWYQQSLDQGLQFLIQYYNGEERAKGNILERFSAQQFPDLHSELNLSSLELGDSALYFCASSASTSGTGELFFGEGSRLTVL.

The chain combines TRBV7-6 with TRBJ1-2; TRBD1 aligns across 7 bases. CDR1 and CDR2 from the germline V gene are SGHVS and FNYEAQ. There are 14 residues in the CDR3. V trimming: 2 bases; J trimming: 4 bases; junction bases outside the gene matches: 4. CDR3 coding DNA: TGTGCCAGCAGCTTAACAGGGGCCCGCTATGGCTACACCTTC. Translating gives CASSLTGARYGYTF.

This clone was found once. The genes are TRBV19 and TRBJ1-4; D perhaps matches TRBD1 (6 bases). Trimming removed 5 bases at V and 5 bases at J, with 18 bases between. This CDR3 is built from 16 residues. Germline CDR1 is LNHDA and CDR2 is SQIVND (reference sequence). The CDR3 here is CASSLRQQGRNEKLFF. The CDR3 DNA sequence: TGTGCCAGTAGTCTACGACAACAGGGTCGCAATGAAAAACTGTTTTTT.

V gene TRBV28 combines with J gene TRBJ2-2; 9 bases align to TRBD1. The CDR3 is 14 amino acids. Unmatched junction bases numbered 3, after V lost 6 bases and J lost 4 bases. Per germline, CDR1 MDHEN and CDR2 SYDVKM. The chain's CDR3 is CASRRQGGTGELFF. DNA for the CDR3: TGTGCCAGCAGAAGACAGGGGGGCACCGGGGAGCTGTTTTTT.

The V and J genes are TRBV5-4 and TRBJ2-7; the match to TRBD2 covers 11 bases. Germline values: CDR1 SGHNT, CDR2 YYREEE (reference sequence). The V and J ends lost 0 bases and 7 bases, in that order; junction bases with no gene match: 6. This CDR3 has 15 amino acids. The chain's CDR3 is CASSLGTSGLGEQYF. CDR3 in DNA: TGTGCCAGCAGCTTGGGGACTAGCGGGCTGGGGGAGCAGTACTTC.

This chain connects TRBV7-2 to TRBJ2-7; no firm D call. The germline V and J ends were trimmed by 1 base and 0 bases, with 10 bases remaining between them. The CDR3 consists of 15 residues. Germline CDR1 reads SGHTA; CDR2 reads FQGNSA. The CDR3 nucleotides are TGTGCCAGCAGCTTAGAATGGCGGAGCTCCTACGAGCAGTACTTC. The encoded protein is CASSLEWRSSYEQYF.

This chain links TRBV5-1 with TRBJ2-7, with TRBD1 identical over 10 bases. The CDR3 covers 15 residues. The V gene's germline CDR1 is SGHRS and CDR2 YFSETQ. V shed 1 base and J 3 bases; nucleotides not matched to a gene: 4. For the CDR3, the DNA is TGCGCCAGCAGCTTGCGTTGGACAGGGGGCTACGAGCAGTACTTC. It is translated as CASSLRWTGGYEQYF.

This chain joins TRBV6-6 and TRBJ1-1, with 10 bases fitting TRBD1. V shed 5 bases, J shed 5 bases, and the junction held 5 bases outside the gene matches. Per the germline V gene, CDR1 is MNHNY and CDR2 is SVGAGI (reference sequence). CDR3 length equals 14 residues. The CDR3 region is CASSRQGAKTEAFF. In DNA, the CDR3 is TGTGCCAGCAGTCGACAGGGGGCGAAGACTGAAGCTTTCTTT.

This chain uses TRBV9 with TRBJ2-1; tentative D call: TRBD2 (6 bases). The CDR3 is 15 residues long. Germline lookup yields CDR1 SGDLS and CDR2 YYNGEE. Trimming took 5 bases from V and 4 from J, leaving 16 bases between them. This CDR3 is CASRAAGLDYNEQFF. The CDR3 DNA follows: TGTGCCAGCAGAGCCGCGGGACTTGATTACAATGAGCAGTTCTTC. Together with reference TRBV9 and TRBJ2-1, the CDR3 gives the full variable domain: DSGVTQTPKHLITATGQRVTLRCSPRSGDLSVYWYQQSLDQGLQFLIQYYNGEERAKGNILERFSAQQFPDLHSELNLSSLELGDSALYFCASRAAGLDYNEQFFGPGTRLTVL.